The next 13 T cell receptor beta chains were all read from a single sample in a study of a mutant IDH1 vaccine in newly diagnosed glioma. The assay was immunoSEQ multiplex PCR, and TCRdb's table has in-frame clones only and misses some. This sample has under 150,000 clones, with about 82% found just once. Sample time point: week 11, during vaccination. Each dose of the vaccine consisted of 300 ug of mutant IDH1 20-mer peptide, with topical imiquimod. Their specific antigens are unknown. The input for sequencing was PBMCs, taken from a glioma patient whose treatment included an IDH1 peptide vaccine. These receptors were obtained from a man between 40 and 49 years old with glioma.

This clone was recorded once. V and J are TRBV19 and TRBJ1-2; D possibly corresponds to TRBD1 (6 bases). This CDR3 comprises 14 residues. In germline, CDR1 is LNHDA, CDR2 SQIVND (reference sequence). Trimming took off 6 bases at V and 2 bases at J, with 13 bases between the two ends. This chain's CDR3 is CASRQIQGNYGYTF. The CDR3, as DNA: TGTGCCAGTAGACAAATCCAGGGGAACTATGGCTACACCTTC.

The CDR3 sequence: CASSYPGRNTEAFF. The CDR3 DNA follows: TGTGCCAGCAGCTACCCTGGTAGGAACACTGAAGCTTTCTTT. V usage is TRBV7-9 and J usage is TRBJ1-1; D call uncertain. CDR1 is SEHNR and CDR2 is FQNEAQ in the germline V gene (reference sequence). The V gene lost 4 bases and the J gene lost 1 base, with 10 bases spanning the gap. The CDR3 loop spans 14 amino acids.

The CDR3 DNA is TGTGCCATCAGTGAGTCAGTGAGGGGGCAAGGCTACACCTTC. Translation: CAISESVRGQGYTF. The chain uses TRBV10-3 and TRBJ1-2, with 7 bases identical to TRBD1. Germline lookup yields CDR1 ENHRY and CDR2 SYGVKD. This CDR3 has 14 residues. V lost 0 bases to trimming and J lost 8 bases; unmatched junction nucleotides: 6.

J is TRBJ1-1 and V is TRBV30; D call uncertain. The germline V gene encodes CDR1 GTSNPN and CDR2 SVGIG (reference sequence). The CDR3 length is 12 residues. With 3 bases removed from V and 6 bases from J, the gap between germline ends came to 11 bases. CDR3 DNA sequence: TGTGCCTGGAGGGGCCAGGATCCTGAAGCTTTCTTT. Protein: CAWRGQDPEAFF.

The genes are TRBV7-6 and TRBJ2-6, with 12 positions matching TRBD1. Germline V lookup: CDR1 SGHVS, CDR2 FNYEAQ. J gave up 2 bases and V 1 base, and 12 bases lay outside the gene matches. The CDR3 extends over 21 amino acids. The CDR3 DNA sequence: TGTGCCAGCAGCTTAGATGCCCGTTCGGGACAGGGGGCAACTGGGGCCAACGTCCTGACTTTC. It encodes CASSLDARSGQGATGANVLTF.

For the CDR3, the DNA is TGTGCCCCGGGGGGGACTAGTAGCTACAATGAGCAGTTCTTC. Protein product: CAPGGTSSYNEQFF. The genes are TRBV2 and TRBJ2-1, with 8 bases identical to TRBD2. CDR1 and CDR2 from the germline V gene are SNHLY and FYNNEI. Trimming took 11 bases from V and 3 from J; bases not matched to a gene: 9. CDR3 length: 14 residues.

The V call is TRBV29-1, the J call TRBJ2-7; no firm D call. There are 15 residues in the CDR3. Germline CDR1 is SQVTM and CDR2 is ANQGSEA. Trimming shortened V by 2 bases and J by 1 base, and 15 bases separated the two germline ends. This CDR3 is CSVEIRPLNSYEQYF. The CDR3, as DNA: TGCAGCGTTGAAATTCGACCCCTGAATTCCTACGAGCAGTACTTC.

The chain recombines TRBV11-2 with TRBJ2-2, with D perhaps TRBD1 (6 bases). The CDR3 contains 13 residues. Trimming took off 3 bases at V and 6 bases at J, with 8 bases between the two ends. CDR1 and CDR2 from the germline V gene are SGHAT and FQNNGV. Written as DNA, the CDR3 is TGTGCCAGCAGCTTCCAGGGGTCCGGGGAGCTGTTTTTT. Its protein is CASSFQGSGELFF.

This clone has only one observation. The CDR3 region is CASSPLTVASTDTQYF. CDR3 coding DNA: TGTGCCAGTAGCCCTCTCACGGTAGCTAGCACAGATACGCAGTATTTT. The J gene is TRBJ2-3, the V gene TRBV19; D is unclear. The CDR3 is 16 residues long. Per germline, CDR1 LNHDA and CDR2 SQIVND (reference sequence). Trimming cost V 6 bases and J 0 bases, with 16 bases left between them. Full variable domain (outside the CDR3, taken from reference TRBV19 and TRBJ2-3): DGGITQSPKYLFRKEGQNVTLSCEQNLNHDAMYWYRQDPGQGLRLIYYSQIVNDFQKGDIAEGYSVSREKKESFPLTVTSAQKNPTAFYLCASSPLTVASTDTQYFGPGTRLTVL.

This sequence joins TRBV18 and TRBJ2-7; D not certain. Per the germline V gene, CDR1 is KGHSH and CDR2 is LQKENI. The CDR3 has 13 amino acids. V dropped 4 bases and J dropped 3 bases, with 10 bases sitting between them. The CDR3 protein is CASSRGFGYEQYF. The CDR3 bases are TGTGCCAGCTCACGTGGGTTCGGCTACGAGCAGTACTTC.

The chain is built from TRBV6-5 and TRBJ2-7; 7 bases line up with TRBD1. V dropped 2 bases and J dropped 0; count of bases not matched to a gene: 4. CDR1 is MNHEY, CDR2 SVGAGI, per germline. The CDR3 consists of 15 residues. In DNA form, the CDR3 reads TGTGCCAGCAGTTACACAGGGGCTCTCTCCTACGAGCAGTACTTC. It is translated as CASSYTGALSYEQYF.

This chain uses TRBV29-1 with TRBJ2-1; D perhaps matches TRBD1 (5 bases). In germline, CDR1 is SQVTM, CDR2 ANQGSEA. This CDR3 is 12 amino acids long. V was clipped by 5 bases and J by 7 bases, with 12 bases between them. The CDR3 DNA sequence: TGCAGCGTTTTCCCACCAGGGAATGAGCAGTTCTTC. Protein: CSVFPPGNEQFF.

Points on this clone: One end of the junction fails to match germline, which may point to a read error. Here the CDR3 reads CASRLAVNSYNEQFF. The DNA for the CDR3 is TGTGCCAGCAGATTAGCGGTAAATTCCTACAATGAGCAGTTCTTC. V gene TRBV7-2 combines with J gene TRBJ2-1, with D perhaps matching TRBD2 (6 bases). Germline CDR1 reads SGHTA; CDR2 reads FQGNSA. The CDR3 extends over 15 amino acids. Combining the CDR3 with reference TRBV7-2 and TRBJ2-1 gives the whole variable domain GAGVSQSPSNKVTEKGKDVELRCDPISGHTALYWYRQSLGQGLEFLIYFQGNSAPDKSGLPSDRFSAERTGGSVSTLTIQRTQQEDSAVYLCASRLAVNSYNEQFFGPGTRLTVL.